Presented here are 3 T cell receptor beta chains from one specimen sequenced in a study of spatial heterogeneity in lung cancer. Study-wide results and caveats: Mutation tallies in tumors tracked expanded intratumoral alpha and beta TCR counts.

Regarding time point: sample taken at primary tumor resection. These receptors have no identified antigens. TCRdb fed the 5' RACE reads into MiXCR, producing one record per CDR3 protein. There are about 20,000 distinct CDR3 sequences in the sample; under 7% occur only once, and about 9.3% lies in the top ten. Sequencing was performed on lung tumor tissue, taken at surgery. All receptors derive from a female donor with early-stage non-small cell lung cancer.

A few counts support this clonotype. V usage is TRBV7-9 and J usage is TRBJ1-6, with a tentative D call TRBD1 (5 bases). Germline V gene data show CDR1 as SEHNR and CDR2 as FQNEAQ (reference sequence). The CDR3 is 12 residues long. V was cut by 5 bases and J by 9 bases, with 8 bases left in between. Here the CDR3 DNA reads TGTGCCAGCAGCCAGGGATCTTCACCCCTCCACTTT. Encoded protein: CASSQGSSPLHF.

This clonotype came up a few times. DNA of the CDR3: TGTGCCAGCAGCGTAGCCTCGGGAGTCCGAGAGACCCAGTACTTC. Residues: CASSVASGVRETQYF. The chain combines TRBV9 with TRBJ2-5; D may be TRBD2 (6 bases). V was clipped by 0 bases and J by 4 bases, with 13 bases between them. This CDR3 region has 15 residues. CDR1 and CDR2 (germline): SGDLS, YYNGEE.

In its sample, this clonotype ranks as medium-sized (0.01 to 0.1%). The chain joins TRBV29-1 to TRBJ2-1; 9 bases are shared with TRBD1. The CDR3 is 13 residues long. Germline V gene sequence: CDR1 SQVTM, CDR2 ANQGSEA. The V gene end was trimmed by 4 bases and the J gene end by 9 bases; junction bases not matched to a gene: 7. The CDR3 nucleotides are TGCAGCGTTGGGGACAGGGAAGCAGGTGAGCAGTTCTTC. This encodes CSVGDREAGEQFF.